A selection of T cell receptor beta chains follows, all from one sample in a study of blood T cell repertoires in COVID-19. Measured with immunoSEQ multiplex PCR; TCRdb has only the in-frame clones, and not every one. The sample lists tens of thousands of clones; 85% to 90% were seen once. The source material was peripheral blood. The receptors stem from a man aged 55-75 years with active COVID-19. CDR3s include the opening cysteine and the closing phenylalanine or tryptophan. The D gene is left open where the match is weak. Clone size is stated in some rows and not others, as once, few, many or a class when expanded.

CASSSGMGTQHF TGTGCCAGCAGTTCGGGGATGGGGACCCAGCATTTT TRBJ1-5 NA NA TRBV6-6
CASSSGLAYEQYF TGTGCCAGCTCGTCAGGGTTGGCCTACGAGCAGTACTTC TRBJ2-7 NA NA TRBV18
CATSETGALADTQYF TGTGCCACCAGTGAGACAGGGGCCCTCGCAGATACGCAGTATTTT TRBJ2-3 TRBD1 NA TRBV24-1
CASSQRPGLGTGELFF TGCGCCAGCAGCCAGCGCCCGGGACTTGGGACCGGGGAGCTGTTTTTT TRBJ2-2 NA NA TRBV4-3
CASSVTSGSYNEQFF TGTGCCAGCAGCGTCACTAGCGGGAGTTACAATGAGCAGTTCTTC TRBJ2-1 TRBD2 NA TRBV7-2
CASSLARGATGELFF TGCGCCAGCAGCTTGGCCCGGGGGGCGACCGGGGAGCTGTTTTTT TRBJ2-2 NA NA TRBV5-1
CATSREGTGGKRGYGYTF TGTGCCACCAGCAGAGAGGGAACAGGGGGGAAACGGGGCTATGGCTACACCTTC TRBJ1-2 TRBD1 NA TRBV15
CSVVPISNTGELFF TGCAGCGTTGTCCCTATTTCGAACACCGGGGAGCTGTTTTTT TRBJ2-2 NA NA TRBV29-1
CASSHTGTVPCGHEQYF TGCGCCAGCAGTCACACCGGGACAGTACCTTGTGGGCACGAGCAGTACTTC TRBJ2-7 TRBD1 NA TRBV23-1
CASSPMAQGGTEAFF TGTGCCAGCAGCCCTATGGCGCAGGGGGGCACTGAAGCTTTCTTT TRBJ1-1 TRBD1 NA TRBV7-6
CASSLETTSTGELFF TGTGCCAGCAGCTTAGAGACGACAAGTACCGGGGAGCTGTTTTTT TRBJ2-2 NA NA TRBV7-3
CASSPQGGALNEQFF TGTGCCAGCAGTCCCCAAGGGGGCGCTTTGAATGAGCAGTTCTTC TRBJ2-1 TRBD1 NA TRBV6-5
CASSRLREGRGSTDTQYF TGTGCCAGCAGTCGATTGAGGGAGGGCCGGGGGTCCACAGATACGCAGTATTTT TRBJ2-3 TRBD2 NA TRBV28
CASIYLYNEQFF TGTGCCAGCATCTACCTCTACAATGAGCAGTTCTTC TRBJ2-1 NA NA TRBV5-8
CASSEELAGYTDTQYF TGTGCCAGCAGTGAAGAACTAGCGGGGTACACAGATACGCAGTATTTT TRBJ2-3 TRBD2 NA TRBV6-1
CASTPTRYNEQFF TGTGCCAGCACCCCGACTAGGTACAATGAGCAGTTCTTC TRBJ2-1 NA NA TRBV6-2/TRBV6-3
CASSNTGGYGYTF TGTGCCAGCAGTAACACAGGGGGCTATGGCTACACCTTC TRBJ1-2 TRBD1 NA TRBV9
CASSQIEGSYEQYF TGTGCCAGCAGCCAAATCGAGGGTTCCTACGAGCAGTACTTC TRBJ2-7 NA NA TRBV4-2
CATGFGRPDRGEAFF TGTGCCACCGGTTTCGGCAGGCCCGATAGGGGTGAAGCTTTCTTT TRBJ1-1 NA NA TRBV19
CATSAGTSGWETQYF TGTGCCACCAGCGCAGGGACTAGCGGGTGGGAGACCCAGTACTTC TRBJ2-5 TRBD2 NA TRBV15
CASSYLQAQLFF TGTGCCAGCAGTTACTTACAGGCCCAGCTTTTCTTT TRBJ1-1 NA NA TRBV6-6
CASSDYGQESYEQYF TGTGCCAGCAGTGACTACGGACAGGAGTCCTACGAGCAGTACTTC TRBJ2-7 TRBD1 NA TRBV25-1
CASSYLRDTTEKLFF TGCGCCAGCAGTTACCTACGGGACACTACTGAAAAACTGTTTTTT TRBJ1-4 NA NA TRBV23-1
CAISVRDRFYEQYF TGTGCCATCAGTGTACGGGACAGATTCTACGAGCAGTACTTC TRBJ2-7 TRBD1 NA TRBV10-3
CASSKGQTFNEKLFF TGCGCCAGCAGCAAGGGACAGACTTTTAATGAAAAACTGTTTTTT TRBJ1-4 TRBD1 NA TRBV5-1
CASSDPGTAEETQYF TGTGCCAGCAGTGACCCCGGGACAGCCGAAGAGACCCAGTACTTC TRBJ2-5 TRBD1 NA TRBV25-1
CASSLAGFNTEAFF TGTGCCAGCAGCTTGGCCGGTTTTAACACTGAAGCTTTCTTT TRBJ1-1 NA NA TRBV5-4
CASSIDLSRDSGNQPQHF TGTGCCAGTAGTATAGATCTATCGAGGGATTCGGGCAATCAGCCCCAGCATTTT TRBJ1-5 NA NA TRBV19
CASSAAAYRNEQFF TGTGCCAGCAGCGCCGCGGCTTATCGTAATGAGCAGTTCTTC TRBJ2-1 NA NA TRBV9
CASSYGRGNSPLHF TGTGCCAGCAGTTACGGCAGGGGGAATTCACCCCTCCACTTT TRBJ1-6 TRBD1 NA TRBV6-2/TRBV6-3
CASSWSRYNEQFF TGTGCCAGCAGTTGGTCCAGGTACAATGAGCAGTTCTTC TRBJ2-1 NA NA TRBV6-2/TRBV6-3
CASSRQIVQGSSYEQYF TGTGCCAGCAGCCGCCAGATAGTACAGGGAAGCTCCTACGAGCAGTACTTC TRBJ2-7 NA NA TRBV3-1/TRBV3-2
CASSPRSGSNSPLHF TGTGCCAGCAGCCCTCGTTCAGGGTCTAATTCACCCCTCCACTTT TRBJ1-6 NA NA TRBV9
CASSPGVAVLNYGYTF TGTGCCAGCAGCCCCGGGGTAGCAGTGTTAAACTATGGCTACACCTTC TRBJ1-2 NA NA TRBV2
CASRPAGGPGYTF TGTGCCAGCAGACCGGCAGGGGGCCCTGGCTACACCTTC TRBJ1-2 TRBD1 NA TRBV27
CASSRVEGAGETQYF TGCGCCAGCAGCCGAGTTGAGGGGGCTGGGGAGACCCAGTACTTC TRBJ2-5 TRBD1 NA TRBV4-1
CASSSPTGGNTIYF TGTGCCAGCAGTTCCCCCACGGGGGGAAACACCATATATTTT TRBJ1-3 NA once TRBV27
CASSLHVRKETQYF TGTGCCAGCAGTTTACATGTGAGGAAAGAGACCCAGTACTTC TRBJ2-5 NA NA TRBV28
CASSLEVWPEAFF TGTGCCAGCAGTTTAGAGGTGTGGCCTGAAGCTTTCTTT TRBJ1-1 NA few TRBV28
CASSQDSFGQPQHF TGCGCCAGCAGCCAAGATTCTTTCGGTCAGCCCCAGCATTTT TRBJ1-5 NA few TRBV4-3
CASSFTGALYNEQFF TGTGCCAGCAGTTTTACAGGGGCCCTATACAATGAGCAGTTCTTC TRBJ2-1 TRBD1 once TRBV28
CATTTSGSGELFF TGTGCCACAACGACTAGCGGGAGCGGGGAGCTGTTTTTT TRBJ2-2 TRBD2 NA TRBV19
CASNRGQEKLFF TGTGCCAGCAACCGGGGTCAAGAAAAACTGTTTTTT TRBJ1-4 NA once TRBV28
CASRPTSGTGDTQYF TGTGCCAGCAGACCGACTAGCGGGACGGGAGATACGCAGTATTTT TRBJ2-3 TRBD2 NA TRBV11-2
CASSMGTPYNEQFF TGTGCCAGCAGTATGGGGACACCATACAATGAGCAGTTCTTC TRBJ2-1 NA once TRBV6-2/TRBV6-3
CASSEALRSEAFF TGTGCCAGCAGTGAAGCCTTGAGATCTGAAGCTTTCTTT TRBJ1-1 NA NA TRBV2
CASSPGGNSNQPQHF TGTGCCAGCTCACCAGGGGGGAATAGCAATCAGCCCCAGCATTTT TRBJ1-5 NA NA TRBV18
CASSELQGGGYTF TGTGCCAGCAGTGAATTACAGGGTGGTGGCTACACCTTC TRBJ1-2 NA NA TRBV2
CASSRTPGGPQFTQYF TGTGCCAGCAGTCGGACCCCGGGGGGGCCCCAGTTCACCCAGTACTTC TRBJ2-5 TRBD2 NA TRBV6-2/TRBV6-3
CASSQGASGYYEQYF TGTGCCAGCAGCCAAGGGGCTAGCGGTTACTACGAGCAGTACTTC TRBJ2-7 TRBD2 NA TRBV3-1/TRBV3-2
CASRKLLAEYKPSTDTQYF TGTGCCAGCAGGAAGTTACTAGCGGAATATAAACCTAGCACAGATACGCAGTATTTT TRBJ2-3 TRBD2 NA TRBV27
CASPRQTSRPGEQYF TGTGCCAGCCCCAGACAGACCTCTCGACCTGGGGAGCAGTACTTC TRBJ2-7 NA once TRBV18